This T cell receptor (beta chain) was identified in a study of T cell responses to AZD1222 COVID-19 vaccine. Whole-study results and caveats: Samples come after the peak T cell response, not at day 14. Among AZD1222 vaccinees, only 5 to 7 were seropositive at baseline.

Per germline, CDR1 MNHNS and CDR2 SASEGT. The CDR3 sequence is 14 residues long. The junction had 0 bases not matched to a gene; V was cut back by 6 bases and J by 0 bases. Libraries were prepared by immunoSEQ multiplex PCR; TCRdb keeps only in-frame clonotypes and omits some of them. The repertoire includes around 160,000 clones, about nine tenths of them detected once, and over 12% sits in the top ten. The table lists this clone with a count of one. As yet, its antigen is unknown. The receptor comes from an adult in good health. The source was peripheral blood, collected on day 0 of AZD1222 vaccination. The V and J genes are TRBV6-1 and TRBJ2-3, with TRBD2 matching over 10 bases. As DNA, the CDR3 is TGTGCCAGCAGGGGACTAGCGAGCACAGATACGCAGTATTTT. Its protein product is CASRGLASTDTQYF.